Here is one T cell receptor beta chain with its context. The antigen is undetermined. The source of the sample is a study of PD-L1 blockade in urothelial cancer. Study-level background: Median T cell yield per blood sample was more than 120,000 cells. Study findings and constraints: Pretreatment TCR clonality in blood under the median foretold superior survival.

After removal of 4 bases from V and 3 bases from J, the junction contained 8 bases not matched to a gene. Germline assignment: CDR1 SGHNT and CDR2 YYREEE (reference sequence). This CDR3 has 15 amino acids. The time point is: pretreatment peripheral blood. Repertoires were generated with immunoSEQ multiplex PCR, while TCRdb's copy carries only in-frame clones and drops some. The repertoire holds around 100,000 clones, nearly 90% seen once, with under 2% in the top ten. Sequencing was performed on PBMCs, taken around atezolizumab (anti-PD-L1) treatment. V and J are TRBV5-4 and TRBJ2-7; 9 bases match TRBD1. This sequence was found in a man aged 60 to 69 with urothelial cancer. CDR3 sequence reads: CASSPGTGLSYEQYF. The CDR3, as DNA: TGTGCCAGCAGCCCGGGGACAGGGCTTAGCTACGAGCAGTACTTC.